The clone carrying this T cell receptor (beta chain) was counted many times. This CDR3 has 13 amino acids. Germline values: CDR1 SGDLS, CDR2 YYNGEE. V lost 3 bases to trimming and J lost 5 bases, with 9 bases between them. This sample is part of a study of T cells in Graves' hyperthyroidism and ophthalmopathy. Amplification of TCR beta CDR3 regions was performed using RNA transcripts as template. TCR CDR3 underwent first-round RT-PCR with the HTBI primer set. MiXCR, run by TCRdb on the multiplex PCR reads, gives a single entry per CDR3 protein. The table includes around 600,000 distinct CDR3 sequences, 45% detected once.

The clonotype was recovered from an adult man with Graves' disease, either hyperthyroidism or ophthalmopathy (not recorded which). The chain links TRBV9 to TRBJ1-5; no firm D call. Sequencing was carried out using peripheral blood or thyroid tissue (not recorded which). The CDR3 region is CASSADGDQPQHF. For the CDR3, the DNA is TGTGCCAGCAGCGCCGATGGGGATCAGCCCCAGCATTTT.